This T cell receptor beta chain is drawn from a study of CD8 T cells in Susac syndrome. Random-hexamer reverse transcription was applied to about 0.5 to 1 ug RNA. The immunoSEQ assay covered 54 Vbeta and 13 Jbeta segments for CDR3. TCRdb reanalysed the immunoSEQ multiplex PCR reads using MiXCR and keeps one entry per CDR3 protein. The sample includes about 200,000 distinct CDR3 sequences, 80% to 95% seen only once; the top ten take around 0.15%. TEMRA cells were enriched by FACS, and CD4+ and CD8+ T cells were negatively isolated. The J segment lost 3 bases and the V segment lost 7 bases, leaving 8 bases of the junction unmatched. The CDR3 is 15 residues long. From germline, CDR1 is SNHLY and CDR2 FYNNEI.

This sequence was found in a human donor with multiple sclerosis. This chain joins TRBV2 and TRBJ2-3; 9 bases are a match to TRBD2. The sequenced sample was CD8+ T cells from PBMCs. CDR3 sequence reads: CASMISGGFTDTQYF. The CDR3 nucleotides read TGTGCCAGCATGATTAGCGGGGGATTTACAGATACGCAGTATTTT.